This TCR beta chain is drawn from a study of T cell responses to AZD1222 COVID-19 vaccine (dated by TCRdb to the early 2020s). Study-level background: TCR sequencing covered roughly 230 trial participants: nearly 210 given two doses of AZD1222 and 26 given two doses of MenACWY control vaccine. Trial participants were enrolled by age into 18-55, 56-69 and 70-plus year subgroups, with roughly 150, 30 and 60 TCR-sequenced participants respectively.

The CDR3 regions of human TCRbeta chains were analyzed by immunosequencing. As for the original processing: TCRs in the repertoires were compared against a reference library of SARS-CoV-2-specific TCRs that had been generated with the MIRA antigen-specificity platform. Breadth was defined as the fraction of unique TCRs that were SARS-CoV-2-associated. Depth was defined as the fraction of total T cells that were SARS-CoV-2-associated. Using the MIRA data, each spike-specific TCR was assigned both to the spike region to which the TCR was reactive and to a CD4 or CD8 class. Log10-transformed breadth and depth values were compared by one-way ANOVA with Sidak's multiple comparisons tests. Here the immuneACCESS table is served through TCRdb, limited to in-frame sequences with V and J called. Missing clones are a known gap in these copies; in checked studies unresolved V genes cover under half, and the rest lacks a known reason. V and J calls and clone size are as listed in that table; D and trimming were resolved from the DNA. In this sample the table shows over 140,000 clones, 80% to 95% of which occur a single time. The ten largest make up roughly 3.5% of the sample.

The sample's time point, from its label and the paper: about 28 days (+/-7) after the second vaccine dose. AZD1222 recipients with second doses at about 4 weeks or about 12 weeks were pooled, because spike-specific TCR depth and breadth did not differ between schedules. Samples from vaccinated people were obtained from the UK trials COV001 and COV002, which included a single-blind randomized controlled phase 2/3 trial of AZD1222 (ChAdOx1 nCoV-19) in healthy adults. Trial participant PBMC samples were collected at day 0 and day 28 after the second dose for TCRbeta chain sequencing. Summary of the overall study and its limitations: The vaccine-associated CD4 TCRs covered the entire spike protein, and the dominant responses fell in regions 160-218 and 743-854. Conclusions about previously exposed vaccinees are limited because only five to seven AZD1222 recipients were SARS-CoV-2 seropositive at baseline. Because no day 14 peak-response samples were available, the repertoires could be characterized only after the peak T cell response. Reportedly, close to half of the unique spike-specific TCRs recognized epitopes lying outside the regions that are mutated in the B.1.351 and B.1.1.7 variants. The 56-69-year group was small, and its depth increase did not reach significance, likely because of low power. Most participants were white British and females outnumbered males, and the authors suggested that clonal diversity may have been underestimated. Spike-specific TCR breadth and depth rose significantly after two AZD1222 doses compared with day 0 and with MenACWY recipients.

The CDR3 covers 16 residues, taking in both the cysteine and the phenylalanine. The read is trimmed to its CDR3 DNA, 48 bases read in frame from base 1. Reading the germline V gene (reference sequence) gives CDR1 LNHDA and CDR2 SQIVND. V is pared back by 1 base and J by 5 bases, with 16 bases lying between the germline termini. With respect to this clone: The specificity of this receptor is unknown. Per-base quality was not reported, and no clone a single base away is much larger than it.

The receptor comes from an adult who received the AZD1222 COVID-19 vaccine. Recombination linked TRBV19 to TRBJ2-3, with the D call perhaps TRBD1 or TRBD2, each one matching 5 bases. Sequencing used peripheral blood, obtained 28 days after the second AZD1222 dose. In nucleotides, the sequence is TGTGCCAGTAGTATAGCCGCGAGGGGAATGGGAGATACGCAGTATTTT. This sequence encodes CASSIAARGMGDTQYF.